This T cell receptor beta chain was identified during a study of cytomegalovirus exposure and HLA in healthy donors. Per the germline V gene, CDR1 is ENHRY and CDR2 is SYGVKD. The CDR3 is made up of 13 amino acids. The ends lost 4 bases at V and 4 bases at J; junction bases unmatched: 0. The PCR was carried out with 60 Vbeta primers and 13 Jbeta primers. Generated by immunoSEQ multiplex PCR, the TCRdb table keeps only in-frame clones and is missing some. The table records under 150,000 clones, roughly four fifths of them present only once. On this clone itself: Its antigen is as yet unknown.

The study's findings and limits: Cytomegalovirus status was reportedly diagnosed by the classifier with high specificity and sensitivity.

The TCR was taken from a female donor in good health and CMV-seropositive. V is TRBV10-3 and J is TRBJ1-2, with 10 nucleotides matching TRBD1. Source material: PBMCs. CDR3 DNA sequence: TGTGCCATCAGTGGACAGGGGGCCTATGGCTACACCTTC. It codes for CAISGQGAYGYTF.